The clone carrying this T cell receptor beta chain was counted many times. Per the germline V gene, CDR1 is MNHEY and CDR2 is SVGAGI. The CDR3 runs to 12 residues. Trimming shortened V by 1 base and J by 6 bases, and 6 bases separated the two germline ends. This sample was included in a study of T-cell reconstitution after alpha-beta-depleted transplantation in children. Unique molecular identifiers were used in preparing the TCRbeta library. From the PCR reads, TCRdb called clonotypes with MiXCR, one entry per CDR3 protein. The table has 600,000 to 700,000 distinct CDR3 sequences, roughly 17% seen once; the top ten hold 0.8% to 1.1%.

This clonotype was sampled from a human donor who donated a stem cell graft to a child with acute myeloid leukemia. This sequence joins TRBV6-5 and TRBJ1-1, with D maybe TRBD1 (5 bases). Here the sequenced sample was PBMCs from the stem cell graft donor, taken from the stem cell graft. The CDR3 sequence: CASSYWGSEAFF. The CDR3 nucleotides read TGTGCCAGCAGTTACTGGGGGTCTGAAGCTTTCTTT.